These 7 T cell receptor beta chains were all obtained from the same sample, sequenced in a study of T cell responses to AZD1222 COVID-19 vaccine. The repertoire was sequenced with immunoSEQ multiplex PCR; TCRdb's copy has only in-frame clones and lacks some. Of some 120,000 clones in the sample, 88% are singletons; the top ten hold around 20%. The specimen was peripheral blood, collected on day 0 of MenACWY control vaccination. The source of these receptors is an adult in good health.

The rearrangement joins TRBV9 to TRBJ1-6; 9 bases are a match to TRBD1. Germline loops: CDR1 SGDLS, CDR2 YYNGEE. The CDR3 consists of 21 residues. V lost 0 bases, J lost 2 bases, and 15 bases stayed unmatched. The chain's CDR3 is CASSVAGGTGTPGAYNSPLHF. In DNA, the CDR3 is TGTGCCAGCAGCGTAGCGGGGGGGACAGGGACTCCCGGAGCCTATAATTCACCCCTCCACTTT. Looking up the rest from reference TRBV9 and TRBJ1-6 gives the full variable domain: DSGVTQTPKHLITATGQRVTLRCSPRSGDLSVYWYQQSLDQGLQFLIQYYNGEERAKGNILERFSAQQFPDLHSELNLSSLELGDSALYFCASSVAGGTGTPGAYNSPLHFGNGTRLTVT.

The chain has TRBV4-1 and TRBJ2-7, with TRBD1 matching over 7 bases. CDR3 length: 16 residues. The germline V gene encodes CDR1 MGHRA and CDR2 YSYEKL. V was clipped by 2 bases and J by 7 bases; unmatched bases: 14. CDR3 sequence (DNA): TGCGCCAGCAGCCAATATATCGGACAGGTTCGAGGGGAGCAGTACTTC. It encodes CASSQYIGQVRGEQYF.

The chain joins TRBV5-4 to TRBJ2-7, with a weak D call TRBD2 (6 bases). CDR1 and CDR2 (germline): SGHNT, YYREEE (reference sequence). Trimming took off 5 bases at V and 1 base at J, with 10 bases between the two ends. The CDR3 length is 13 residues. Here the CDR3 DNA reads TGTGCCAGCAGGGAGGGGAGTTCCTACGAGCAGTACTTC. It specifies CASREGSSYEQYF.

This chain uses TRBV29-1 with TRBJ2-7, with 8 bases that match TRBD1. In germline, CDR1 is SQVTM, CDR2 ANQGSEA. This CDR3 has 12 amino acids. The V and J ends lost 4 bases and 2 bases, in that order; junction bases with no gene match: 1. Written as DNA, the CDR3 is TGCAGCGTTGTGACAGGGGCCTACGAGCAGTACTTC. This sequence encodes CSVVTGAYEQYF.

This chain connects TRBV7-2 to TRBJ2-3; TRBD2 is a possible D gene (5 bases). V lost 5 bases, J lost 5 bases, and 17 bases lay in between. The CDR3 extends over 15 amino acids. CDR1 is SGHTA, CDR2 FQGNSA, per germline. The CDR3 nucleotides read TGTGCCAGCAGCAGTAGTCTAGGCGGGCGAGATACGCAGTATTTT. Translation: CASSSSLGGRDTQYF.

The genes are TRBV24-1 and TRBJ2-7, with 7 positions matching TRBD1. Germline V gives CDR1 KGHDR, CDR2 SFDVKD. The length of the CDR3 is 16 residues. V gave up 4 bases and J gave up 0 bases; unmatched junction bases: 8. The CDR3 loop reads CATSDQTGPSSYEQYF. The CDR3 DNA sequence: TGTGCCACCAGTGACCAGACAGGGCCAAGCTCCTACGAGCAGTACTTC.

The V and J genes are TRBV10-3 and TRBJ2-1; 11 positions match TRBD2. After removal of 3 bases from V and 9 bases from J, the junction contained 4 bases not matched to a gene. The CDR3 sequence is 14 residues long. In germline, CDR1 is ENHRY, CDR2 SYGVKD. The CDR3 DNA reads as TGTGCCATCAGTGATAGCGGGAGGGCGGGTGAGCAGTTCTTC. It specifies CAISDSGRAGEQFF.